A selection of T cell receptor beta chains follows, all from one sample in a study of early T cells in non-severe SARS-CoV-2 infection. TCRdb re-derived calls from the 5' RACE reads in MiXCR, one entry per CDR3 protein. This table holds more than 30,000 distinct CDR3 sequences, roughly 5% found once. Sequenced material: whole blood. The receptors come from an adult who was a healthcare worker with PCR-confirmed SARS-CoV-2 infection or an uninfected control (not recorded which). Each CDR3 is given with its conserved first and last residue. Each record gives: J gene, V gene, clone size, D gene, CDR3 DNA, CDR3 protein. A D gene is named only where the DNA matches it firmly. Rows may omit the clone size; those that give it use once, few, many or a size class.

j_call: TRBJ1-1
v_call: TRBV6-1
clone_size: few
d_call: .
cdr3_nt: TGTGCCGTCAAAAGGGAATCTGAAGCTTTCTTT
cdr3_aa: CAVKRESEAFF

j_call: TRBJ2-1
v_call: TRBV10-2
clone_size: few
d_call: TRBD2
cdr3_nt: TGCGCCAGCAGGGTGACTAGCCAGGAGCAGTTCTTC
cdr3_aa: CASRVTSQEQFF

j_call: TRBJ1-3
v_call: TRBV16
clone_size: .
d_call: .
cdr3_nt: TGTGCCAGCAGCCATGGCAGGAGCTCTGGAAACACCATATATTTT
cdr3_aa: CASSHGRSSGNTIYF

j_call: TRBJ1-6
v_call: TRBV28
clone_size: many
d_call: TRBD1
cdr3_nt: TGTGCCAGCAGCCCTAACGACAGGGACAATTCACCCCTCCACTTT
cdr3_aa: CASSPNDRDNSPLHF

j_call: TRBJ2-5
v_call: TRBV28
clone_size: few
d_call: .
cdr3_nt: TGTGCCAGCGGAAGCCCCACAAGACGAACAGTGACCCAGTACTTC
cdr3_aa: CASGSPTRRTVTQYF

j_call: TRBJ1-1
v_call: TRBV7-2
clone_size: many
d_call: TRBD1
cdr3_nt: TGTGCCAGCAGCCCTACTGGGACAGGCGTTATGAACACTGAAGCTTTCTTT
cdr3_aa: CASSPTGTGVMNTEAFF

j_call: TRBJ2-2
v_call: TRBV11-3
clone_size: .
d_call: TRBD2
cdr3_nt: TGTGCCAGCAGCTTTACGGCGGGAGTGGCCGGGGAGCTGTTTTTT
cdr3_aa: CASSFTAGVAGELFF

j_call: TRBJ1-1
v_call: TRBV12-3/TRBV12-4
clone_size: .
d_call: TRBD1
cdr3_nt: TGTGCCAGCAGTCAAGGGACAGGGAGGAGTTACACTGAAGCTTTCTTT
cdr3_aa: CASSQGTGRSYTEAFF

j_call: TRBJ2-1
v_call: TRBV20-1
clone_size: .
d_call: TRBD2
cdr3_nt: TGCAGTGCTAGCGCTAGCGGCAATGAGCAGTTCTTC
cdr3_aa: CSASASGNEQFF

j_call: TRBJ2-1
v_call: TRBV14
clone_size: many
d_call: .
cdr3_nt: TGTGCCAGCAGCCAAGATTGGAATGGGGATGAGCAGTTCTTC
cdr3_aa: CASSQDWNGDEQFF

j_call: TRBJ1-5
v_call: TRBV29-1
clone_size: many
d_call: .
cdr3_nt: TGCAGCGTACTAGGGGGTGACAGCCAGCCCCAGCATTTT
cdr3_aa: CSVLGGDSQPQHF

j_call: TRBJ1-4
v_call: TRBV7-8
clone_size: many
d_call: .
cdr3_nt: TGTGCCAGCAGCTTAAGGCCCCGGTTCAGGGATGCAACTAATGAAAAACTGTTTTTT
cdr3_aa: CASSLRPRFRDATNEKLFF

j_call: TRBJ1-2
v_call: TRBV7-9
clone_size: many
d_call: TRBD1
cdr3_nt: TGTGCCAGCAGCCGGGGACAGGGGACAACTAACTATGGCTACACCTTC
cdr3_aa: CASSRGQGTTNYGYTF

j_call: TRBJ2-6
v_call: TRBV10-3
clone_size: .
d_call: .
cdr3_nt: TGTGCCATCACCGCAGGGCGTGGGGCCAACGTCCTGACTTTC
cdr3_aa: CAITAGRGANVLTF

j_call: TRBJ2-7
v_call: TRBV5-6
clone_size: few
d_call: TRBD2
cdr3_nt: TGTGCCAGCAGCTTGTCCGGGGCTAGCGGGAGTTACGAGCAGTACTTC
cdr3_aa: CASSLSGASGSYEQYF

j_call: TRBJ2-1
v_call: TRBV20-1
clone_size: .
d_call: TRBD2
cdr3_nt: TGCAGTGCTAGCGGGAGGGCCGGACACAATGAGCAGTTCTTC
cdr3_aa: CSASGRAGHNEQFF

j_call: TRBJ2-4
v_call: TRBV11-1
clone_size: many
d_call: .
cdr3_nt: TGTGCCAGCAGCTTTCGGGGGCAGGGAAACATTCAGTACTTC
cdr3_aa: CASSFRGQGNIQYF

j_call: TRBJ1-5
v_call: TRBV18
clone_size: few
d_call: .
cdr3_nt: TGTGCCAGCTCACCAGATACAGGGTCCCTCAATCAGCCCCAGCATTTT
cdr3_aa: CASSPDTGSLNQPQHF

j_call: TRBJ2-1
v_call: TRBV6-5
clone_size: .
d_call: TRBD1
cdr3_nt: TGTACCAGCAGCCCCGGGACAGGAACCTACAATGAGCAGTTCTTC
cdr3_aa: CTSSPGTGTYNEQFF

j_call: TRBJ2-7
v_call: TRBV7-2
clone_size: few
d_call: .
cdr3_nt: TGTGCCAGCAGCTTAGTACCCTACGAGCAGTACTTC
cdr3_aa: CASSLVPYEQYF

j_call: TRBJ2-2
v_call: TRBV20-1
clone_size: many
d_call: TRBD1
cdr3_nt: TGCAGTGCTAGAGTGAGGGGGCGGAGCGGGGAGCTGTTTTTT
cdr3_aa: CSARVRGRSGELFF

j_call: TRBJ1-5
v_call: TRBV20-1
clone_size: many
d_call: TRBD1
cdr3_nt: TGCAGTGCTAGGGCCCGGACAGGGAGCAATCAGCCCCAGCATTTT
cdr3_aa: CSARARTGSNQPQHF

j_call: TRBJ2-5
v_call: TRBV20-1
clone_size: .
d_call: TRBD2
cdr3_nt: TGCAGTGCTAGACTAGCGGGAAGAGAGACCCAGTACTTC
cdr3_aa: CSARLAGRETQYF

j_call: TRBJ1-1
v_call: TRBV20-1
clone_size: .
d_call: .
cdr3_nt: TGCAGTGCTAGAGACCGGACGGCTATGAACACTGAAGCTTTCTTT
cdr3_aa: CSARDRTAMNTEAFF

j_call: TRBJ2-1
v_call: TRBV6-1
clone_size: .
d_call: TRBD2
cdr3_nt: TGTGCCAGCAGTGATACTAGCGGGAACAATGAGCAGTTCTTC
cdr3_aa: CASSDTSGNNEQFF

j_call: TRBJ1-2
v_call: TRBV7-9
clone_size: few
d_call: TRBD1
cdr3_nt: TGTGCCAGCACCCAAACAGGGGGCGTCTACTATGGCTACACCTTC
cdr3_aa: CASTQTGGVYYGYTF

j_call: TRBJ2-7
v_call: TRBV3-1
clone_size: .
d_call: .
cdr3_nt: TGTGCCAGCAGCCAAGACAGGGTCAGGTACGAGCAGTACTTC
cdr3_aa: CASSQDRVRYEQYF

j_call: TRBJ1-1
v_call: TRBV27
clone_size: many
d_call: .
cdr3_nt: TGTGCCAGCAGTTTTCAGGGACTGAACACTGAAGCTTTCTTT
cdr3_aa: CASSFQGLNTEAFF

j_call: TRBJ2-7
v_call: TRBV7-6
clone_size: many
d_call: TRBD1
cdr3_nt: TGTGCCAGCAGCTTAGCGGACAGGGACTACGAGCAGTACTTC
cdr3_aa: CASSLADRDYEQYF

j_call: TRBJ2-1
v_call: TRBV6-1
clone_size: many
d_call: .
cdr3_nt: TGTGCCAGCGGCCCAATCCACCCCCCCTACAATGAGCAGTTCTTC
cdr3_aa: CASGPIHPPYNEQFF

j_call: TRBJ1-6
v_call: TRBV6-5
clone_size: many
d_call: .
cdr3_nt: TGTGCCAGCAGTTACTCAGTCGGGTCACCCCTCCACTTT
cdr3_aa: CASSYSVGSPLHF

j_call: TRBJ2-6
v_call: TRBV2
clone_size: many
d_call: .
cdr3_nt: TGTGCCAGCAGTCCGGGACTCAGGAACGTCCTGACTTTC
cdr3_aa: CASSPGLRNVLTF

j_call: TRBJ2-3
v_call: TRBV19
clone_size: many
d_call: .
cdr3_nt: TGTGCCAGTAGCCGAAACAGGGTGCCGACAGATACGCAGTATTTT
cdr3_aa: CASSRNRVPTDTQYF

j_call: TRBJ2-1
v_call: TRBV7-9
clone_size: .
d_call: TRBD2
cdr3_nt: TGTGCCAGCACCCCAGGGACTAGCGGGGGTGAGCAGTTCTTC
cdr3_aa: CASTPGTSGGEQFF

j_call: TRBJ1-3
v_call: TRBV4-2
clone_size: many
d_call: .
cdr3_nt: TGTGCCAGCAGCCAAGAGGTGCAGGGCACCACCTCTGGAAACACCATATATTTT
cdr3_aa: CASSQEVQGTTSGNTIYF

j_call: TRBJ1-1
v_call: TRBV7-2
clone_size: .
d_call: .
cdr3_nt: TGTGCCAGCAGCTTTTACCAGGGAGGAGGCACTGAAGCTTTCTTT
cdr3_aa: CASSFYQGGGTEAFF

j_call: TRBJ2-7
v_call: TRBV11-2
clone_size: medium-sized
d_call: .
cdr3_nt: TGTGCCAGCAGCTTAGACGGGGATTACGAGCAGTACTTC
cdr3_aa: CASSLDGDYEQYF

j_call: TRBJ2-1
v_call: TRBV15
clone_size: many
d_call: TRBD2
cdr3_nt: TGTGCCACCAGCAGGGGAAGGACTAGCGGGTACAATGAGCAGTTCTTC
cdr3_aa: CATSRGRTSGYNEQFF

j_call: TRBJ1-3
v_call: TRBV29-1
clone_size: many
d_call: TRBD1
cdr3_nt: TGCAGCGTCCAACGCCGGGACAGCTCTGGAAACACCATATATTTT
cdr3_aa: CSVQRRDSSGNTIYF

j_call: TRBJ2-1
v_call: TRBV7-2
clone_size: .
d_call: TRBD2
cdr3_nt: TGTGCCAGCAGCTTAGATGGACTAGCGGGAGCCAATGAGCAGTTCTTC
cdr3_aa: CASSLDGLAGANEQFF

j_call: TRBJ1-2
v_call: TRBV6-1
clone_size: many
d_call: .
cdr3_nt: TGTGCCAGCAGCTGGGAACAGAACTATGGCTACACCTTC
cdr3_aa: CASSWEQNYGYTF

j_call: TRBJ2-3
v_call: TRBV3-1
clone_size: many
d_call: TRBD2
cdr3_nt: TGTGCCAGCAGTGGGACTAGCGGGAGCGTAGGGAGGGGGTTTCTGGCGCATACGCAGTATTTT
cdr3_aa: CASSGTSGSVGRGFLAHTQYF

j_call: TRBJ2-1
v_call: TRBV28
clone_size: many
d_call: TRBD2
cdr3_nt: TGTGCCAGCAGTCTTAGACTAGCACGGTCCTACAATGAGCAGTTCTTC
cdr3_aa: CASSLRLARSYNEQFF

j_call: TRBJ2-4
v_call: TRBV15
clone_size: many
d_call: .
cdr3_nt: TGTGCCACCAGCAGATTTCTGGACACCCAGGACCAAAACATTCAGTACTTC
cdr3_aa: CATSRFLDTQDQNIQYF

j_call: TRBJ2-7
v_call: TRBV7-2
clone_size: many
d_call: .
cdr3_nt: TGTGCCAGCAGCTTAGTGGGTAACTCCTACGAGCAGTACTTC
cdr3_aa: CASSLVGNSYEQYF

j_call: TRBJ2-1
v_call: TRBV7-7
clone_size: many
d_call: TRBD1
cdr3_nt: TGTGCTAGCAGCTATGACAGGGGGTCCGAGCAGTTCTTC
cdr3_aa: CASSYDRGSEQFF

j_call: TRBJ1-4
v_call: TRBV5-4
clone_size: many
d_call: .
cdr3_nt: TGTGCCAGCAGCTTGCAGGGTGCGAAGGGAAAACTGTTTTTT
cdr3_aa: CASSLQGAKGKLFF

j_call: TRBJ2-1
v_call: TRBV11-2
clone_size: large
d_call: .
cdr3_nt: TGTGCCAGCAGCTTAGTGGGAGGTAATGAGCAGTTCTTC
cdr3_aa: CASSLVGGNEQFF

j_call: TRBJ1-5
v_call: TRBV19
clone_size: .
d_call: TRBD1
cdr3_nt: TGTGCCAGTAGCCGGACAGGGGGCCTCATCAATCAGCCCCAGCATTTT
cdr3_aa: CASSRTGGLINQPQHF

j_call: TRBJ1-1
v_call: TRBV29-1
clone_size: .
d_call: .
cdr3_nt: TGCAGCGTTGTTAGGGAGGACGACACTGAAGCTTTCTTT
cdr3_aa: CSVVREDDTEAFF

j_call: TRBJ1-4
v_call: TRBV4-1
clone_size: once
d_call: .
cdr3_nt: TGCGCCAGCAGCCAAGGAGGCTATGGGAGAGGCAAAAAACTGTTTTTT
cdr3_aa: CASSQGGYGRGKKLFF

j_call: TRBJ1-5
v_call: TRBV6-2/TRBV6-3
clone_size: few
d_call: .
cdr3_nt: TGTGCCAGCAGACAGGAAAGGTATCAGCCCCAGCATTTT
cdr3_aa: CASRQERYQPQHF

j_call: TRBJ2-2
v_call: TRBV5-1
clone_size: many
d_call: .
cdr3_nt: TGCGCCAGCAGGTCGGGACAGAACACCGGGGAGCTGTTTTTT
cdr3_aa: CASRSGQNTGELFF

j_call: TRBJ2-7
v_call: TRBV29-1
clone_size: few
d_call: .
cdr3_nt: TGCAGCGTTAGGTTGACCTGGAGCTCCTACGAGCAGTACTTC
cdr3_aa: CSVRLTWSSYEQYF

j_call: TRBJ1-5
v_call: TRBV18
clone_size: many
d_call: .
cdr3_nt: TGTGCCAGCTCACCTGAGACCAATAGCAATCAGCCCCAGCATTTT
cdr3_aa: CASSPETNSNQPQHF

j_call: TRBJ2-6
v_call: TRBV30
clone_size: few
d_call: TRBD1
cdr3_nt: TGTGCCTGGGGACAGGGAGGCTCTGGGGCCAACGTCCTGACTTTC
cdr3_aa: CAWGQGGSGANVLTF

j_call: TRBJ2-1
v_call: TRBV11-2
clone_size: .
d_call: TRBD2
cdr3_nt: TGTGCCAGCAGCAAGAACATAGCGGGCGTTCAAGGCAATGAGCAGTTCTTC
cdr3_aa: CASSKNIAGVQGNEQFF

j_call: TRBJ2-1
v_call: TRBV30
clone_size: .
d_call: .
cdr3_nt: TGTGCCTGCGGGCTAGGGAGCTCCTACAATGAGCAGTTCTTC
cdr3_aa: CACGLGSSYNEQFF